The 10 T cell receptor beta chains reported below all come from one sample, sequenced in a study. TCRdb re-derived calls from the RT-PCR reads in MiXCR, one entry per CDR3 protein. The sample has about 700,000 distinct CDR3 sequences, 12% to 15% seen once. The sequencing input was memory CD4+ T cells from blood. These receptors originate from a female donor in good health, serving as a healthy control.

Only a few counts were recorded for this clonotype. The V and J genes are TRBV9 and TRBJ2-7; 8 bases are a match to TRBD2. CDR1 is SGDLS, CDR2 YYNGEE, per germline. Trimming cost V 3 bases and J 2 bases; bases outside gene matches: 7. This CDR3 region has 15 residues. In DNA form, the CDR3 reads TGTGCCAGCAGCGCAGGACTAGCTGCTCCCTACGAGCAGTACTTC. Translating it yields CASSAGLAAPYEQYF.

This clonotype was detected ten times or more. This chain connects TRBV4-3 to TRBJ1-5; perhaps TRBD1 as D (5 bases). The V end lost 0 bases, the J end lost 2 bases, and 11 bases lay between the germline ends. Looked up from germline, CDR1 is LGHNA and CDR2 is YSLEER. This CDR3 has 16 residues. The CDR3 coding sequence is TGCGCCAGCAGCCAAGATATCAGGGTTGGCAATCAGCCCCAGCATTTT. This translates into CASSQDIRVGNQPQHF.

The chain couples TRBV7-2 to TRBJ2-5; 8 bases are shared with TRBD1. Trimming removed 5 bases from V and 5 bases from J; junction bases left unmatched: 7. CDR3 size: 14 residues. Germline CDR1 and CDR2: SGHTA and FQGNSA. The CDR3, as DNA: TGTGCCAGCAGCCCACGGACAGGGTGGGAGACCCAGTACTTC. This codes for CASSPRTGWETQYF.

The chain is built from TRBV7-2 and TRBJ1-1, with TRBD1 matching over 8 bases. The CDR3 consists of 15 residues. Germline CDR1 reads SGHTA; CDR2 reads FQGNSA. The trim removed 3 bases at V and 4 bases at J, leaving 7 bases unmatched. CDR3 in amino acids: CASSFGQGLGTEAFF. The CDR3 coding sequence is TGTGCCAGCAGCTTCGGACAGGGATTGGGCACTGAAGCTTTCTTT. Together with reference TRBV7-2 and TRBJ1-1, the CDR3 gives the full variable domain: GAGVSQSPSNKVTEKGKDVELRCDPISGHTALYWYRQSLGQGLEFLIYFQGNSAPDKSGLPSDRFSAERTGGSVSTLTIQRTQQEDSAVYLCASSFGQGLGTEAFFGQGTRLTVV.

A remark on this clonotype: One end of the junction varies from germline; a read error may be responsible. V is TRBV7-3 and J is TRBJ2-2; 8 bases line up with TRBD1. CDR3 size: 15 residues. Germline V CDR1 and CDR2: SGHTA, FQGTGA. The DNA of the CDR3 is TGTGCCAGCAGCTTGGACAGGGCGGAGACCGAGGAGCTGTTTTTT. Amino acids: CASSLDRAETEELFF.

On this clonotype: No conserved phenylalanine or tryptophan is present at the end of the CDR3, so a read error is the likely explanation. V is TRBV6-2 or TRBV6-3 and J is TRBJ2-7; either TRBD1 or TRBD2 may fit D (5 bases each). The CDR3 is made up of 14 amino acids. Trimming took 5 bases from V and 3 from J, leaving 14 bases between them. Germline assignment: CDR1 MNHEY and CDR2 SVGEGT. CDR3 loop: CASSPRDHYYEQYL. The CDR3 region has the DNA TGTGCCAGCAGTCCCCGGGACCACTACTACGAGCAGTACCTC.

This chain links TRBV28 with TRBJ2-1; 8 bases map to TRBD2. Per germline, CDR1 MDHEN and CDR2 SYDVKM. CDR3 length: 15 residues. V shed 10 bases, J shed 4 bases, and the junction held 12 bases outside the gene matches. The CDR3 spells CAILPGTRVYNEQFF. The CDR3 nucleotides are TGTGCCATCCTACCCGGGACTAGAGTATACAATGAGCAGTTCTTC.

This clonotype was found a few times. This chain links TRBV7-3 with TRBJ2-5; 9 bases agree with TRBD1. This CDR3 is 14 amino acids long. CDR1 SGHTA and CDR2 FQGTGA come from the germline V gene. V lost 3 bases to trimming and J lost 6 bases; unmatched junction nucleotides: 5. The CDR3 sequence: CASSLAGQGQTQYF. The DNA of the CDR3 is TGTGCCAGCAGCTTGGCGGGACAGGGTCAGACCCAGTACTTC.

On this clonotype itself: This may come from a read error, since a much larger clone is one base off. This chain links TRBV29-1 with TRBJ2-1; the match to TRBD1 covers 7 bases. Germline CDR1 is SQVTM and CDR2 is ANQGSEA. After removal of 4 bases from V and 2 bases from J, the junction contained 2 bases not matched to a gene. There are 13 residues in the CDR3. CDR3 in amino acids: CSVGRGTYNEQFF. CDR3 bases: TGCAGCGTTGGCAGGGGGACCTACAATGAGCAGTTCTTC.

This clonotype was detected many times. The gene calls are TRBV10-3 and TRBJ2-7; D remains unclear. V was cut by 0 bases and J by 5 bases, with 8 bases left in between. The V gene's germline CDR1 is ENHRY and CDR2 SYGVKD. The CDR3 totals 13 residues. CDR3 bases: TGTGCCATCAGTGAGTCGACGGTTGACGAGCAGTACTTC. This sequence encodes CAISESTVDEQYF.